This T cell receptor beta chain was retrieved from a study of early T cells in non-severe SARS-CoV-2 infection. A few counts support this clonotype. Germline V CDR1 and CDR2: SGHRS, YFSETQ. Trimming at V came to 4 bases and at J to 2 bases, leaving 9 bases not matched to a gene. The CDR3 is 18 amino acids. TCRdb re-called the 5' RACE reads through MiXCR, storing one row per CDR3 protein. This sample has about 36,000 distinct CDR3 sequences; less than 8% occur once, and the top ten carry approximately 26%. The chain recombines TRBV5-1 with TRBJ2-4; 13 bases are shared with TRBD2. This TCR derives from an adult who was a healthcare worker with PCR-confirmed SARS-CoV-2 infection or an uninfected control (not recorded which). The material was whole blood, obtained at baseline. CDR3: CASSPGLAGPGTKNIQYF. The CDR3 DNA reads TGCGCCAGCAGCCCGGGACTAGCGGGGCCAGGAACCAAAAACATTCAGTACTTC.